This is a list of T cell receptor beta chains from one sample in a study of blood T cells in healthy people across ages. Each CDR3 protein is one row after TCRdb ran MiXCR on the 5' RACE reads. The sample consists of about 1.6 million distinct CDR3 sequences, 30% to 35% of them appearing once. The sample consisted of blood. The receptor source for this set is a woman aged 30 to 39 in good health. CDR3s include the opening cysteine and the closing phenylalanine or tryptophan. A D gene is named only where the DNA matches it firmly. For some rows the clone size is stated as once, few or many, or as a class when expanded; others skip it.

. | . | TRBJ2-5 | TRBV4-1 | TGCGCCAGCAGCCAATTTCGGGGCCCTACGGAGACCCAGTACTTC | CASSQFRGPTETQYF
once | TRBD1 | TRBJ2-1 | TRBV9 | TGTGCCAGCAGCGTAGCCGGGACAGGGCATAGGAGCAATAAGCAGTTCTTC | CASSVAGTGHRSNKQFF
many | TRBD2 | TRBJ2-7 | TRBV29-1 | TGCAGCGTGTTAGCGGGAGTCTACGAGCAGTACTTC | CSVLAGVYEQYF
few | . | TRBJ2-3 | TRBV20-1 | TGCAGTGCTAGTTGGCGCGGTCGAGGAGCAGATACGCAGTATTTT | CSASWRGRGADTQYF
many | TRBD2 | TRBJ2-1 | TRBV12-3/TRBV12-4 | TGTGCCAGCAGCCTACTAGCGGGGGGACAAAATGAGCAGTTCTTC | CASSLLAGGQNEQFF
many | . | TRBJ2-5 | TRBV7-6 | TGTGCCAGCAGCTTGTTTACTGGGCTTGAAGAGACCCAGTACTTC | CASSLFTGLEETQYF
few | TRBD2 | TRBJ2-5 | TRBV7-9 | TGTGCCAGCAGCTTAGAGGGCGGGGGAGAGTACTTC | CASSLEGGGEYF
. | TRBD2 | TRBJ2-1 | TRBV28 | TGTGCCAGCAGTTTAGCGGGGGAGAGTAACAATGAGCAGTTCTTC | CASSLAGESNNEQFF
few | . | TRBJ1-1 | TRBV9 | TGTGCCAGCAGCGGCAAGGGAAACACTGAAGCTTTCTTT | CASSGKGNTEAFF
. | . | TRBJ2-7 | TRBV18 | TGTGCCAGCTCACCACTTGAGTCCTACGAGCAGTACTTC | CASSPLESYEQYF
. | . | TRBJ2-5 | TRBV11-3 | TGTGCCAGCAGCTTACTCTACAGGGTGGTAGAGACCCAGTACTTC | CASSLLYRVVETQYF
. | . | TRBJ2-5 | TRBV28 | TGTGCCAGCAGTTTATACGGGGGGACCCAGTACTTC | CASSLYGGTQYF
. | . | TRBJ2-7 | TRBV15 | TGTGCCACCAGCAGAGATCCATTGGGACAGCGGGTGTCCTACGAGCAGTACTTC | CATSRDPLGQRVSYEQYF
. | . | TRBJ2-1 | TRBV6-1 | TGTGCCAGCAGTGAGCTGTCGGTGCGCTTTAGCTCCTACAATGAGCAGTTCTTC | CASSELSVRFSSYNEQFF
. | TRBD1 | TRBJ1-6 | TRBV12-3/TRBV12-4 | TGTGCCAGCAGTCTCTCAGGGGGTATCGAATCACCCCTCCACTTT | CASSLSGGIESPLHF
. | . | TRBJ2-7 | TRBV5-5 | TGTGCCAGCAGCAGGGAGCCTAACCCCCTCTACGAGCAGTACTTC | CASSREPNPLYEQYF
few | . | TRBJ2-7 | TRBV5-6 | TGTGCCAGCAGCTCGATTAAGAGACATAACCGCGGCGAGCAGTACTTC | CASSSIKRHNRGEQYF
. | TRBD1 | TRBJ2-1 | TRBV27 | TGTGCCAGCAGTTTTGGGACAGGGTCAAATAGGCAGTTCTTC | CASSFGTGSNRQFF
. | . | TRBJ2-7 | TRBV5-5 | TGTGCCAGCAGCTTGGCGACCGGGCCGACCTACGAGCAGTACTTC | CASSLATGPTYEQYF
. | . | TRBJ2-7 | TRBV30 | TGTGCCTGGAGACAGAGCTCCTACGAGCAGTACTTC | CAWRQSSYEQYF
. | . | TRBJ1-1 | TRBV6-2/TRBV6-3 | TGTGCCAGCAGGCAGGGACAAACCATGAACACTGAAGCTTTCTTT | CASRQGQTMNTEAFF
few | . | TRBJ2-1 | TRBV18 | TGTGCCAGCTCACCACCGGAGCGGGAGCAGTTCTTC | CASSPPEREQFF
. | . | TRBJ2-4 | TRBV20-1 | TGCAGTGCTAGGTCAGTCCCTGAGCAGTACTTC | CSARSVPEQYF
. | TRBD1 | TRBJ2-7 | TRBV3-1 | TGTGCCAGCGGACAGGGGGCCCCCTACGAGCAGTACTTC | CASGQGAPYEQYF
once | TRBD1 | TRBJ1-4 | TRBV5-1 | TGCGCCAGCACTACCGGGACAGCTTCTTCCCTTGAAAAACTGTTTTTT | CASTTGTASSLEKLFF
. | . | TRBJ2-1 | TRBV14 | TGTGCCAGCAGCCAGAAGGCACTAGGTGGGCGGAATGAGCAGTTCTTC | CASSQKALGGRNEQFF
. | TRBD1 | TRBJ2-7 | TRBV20-1 | TGCAGTGCTGAAAGGACAGGGCTCCCTACCTACGAGCAGTACTTC | CSAERTGLPTYEQYF
. | . | TRBJ2-5 | TRBV28 | TGTGCCAGCAGACAAGACAAGAAAGAGACCCAGTACTTC | CASRQDKKETQYF
. | TRBD1 | TRBJ2-7 | TRBV12-3/TRBV12-4 | TGTGCCAGCAGTCCCGGGACAGTACCCTACGAGCAGTACTTC | CASSPGTVPYEQYF
. | . | TRBJ1-1 | TRBV5-5 | TGTGCCAGCAGCTCGGTACAGACGGGCACTGAAGCTTTCTTT | CASSSVQTGTEAFF
. | . | TRBJ2-5 | TRBV20-1 | TGCAGTGCTAGTAGGCACCAAGAGACCCAGTACTTC | CSASRHQETQYF
. | . | TRBJ1-1 | TRBV29-1 | TGCAGCGCCACAGTGAACACTGAAGCTTTCTTT | CSATVNTEAFF
few | . | TRBJ1-1 | TRBV7-9 | TGTGCCAGCAGCTTGATAGTGGACACTGAAGCTTTCTTT | CASSLIVDTEAFF
many | . | TRBJ1-2 | TRBV12-3/TRBV12-4 | TGTGCCAGCAGTTTGGGGGTATCGAACTATGGCTACACCTTC | CASSLGVSNYGYTF
few | TRBD2 | TRBJ2-3 | TRBV20-1 | TGCAGTGCTAGAGGTTCGACTAGCGGGAGAACAGATACGCAGTATTTT | CSARGSTSGRTDTQYF
. | . | TRBJ1-1 | TRBV11-2 | TGTGCCAGCAGCTTAGCCCGGGGGAGGGACACTGAAGCTTTCTTT | CASSLARGRDTEAFF
. | TRBD2 | TRBJ2-1 | TRBV20-1 | TGCAGTGCTAGAGTAACTAGCGGGGTAAATGAGCAGTTCTTC | CSARVTSGVNEQFF
. | . | TRBJ2-2 | TRBV5-7 | TGTGCCAGCAGCTTGATCCAGGGACACACCGGGGAGCTGTTTTTT | CASSLIQGHTGELFF
few | TRBD2 | TRBJ2-7 | TRBV3-1 | TGTGCCAGCAGCCAGCTAGCGGGGGCCCCCTACGAGCAGTACTTC | CASSQLAGAPYEQYF
. | . | TRBJ2-5 | TRBV6-2/TRBV6-3 | TGTGCCAGCAGTCGAAACAATGAGCAGTACTTC | CASSRNNEQYF
once | . | TRBJ2-7 | TRBV3-1 | TGTGCCAGCAGCCCCTCCCGGGACAGCGGGTCCTACGAGCAGTACTTC | CASSPSRDSGSYEQYF
. | . | TRBJ2-5 | TRBV2 | TGTGCCGCCTCCTTCCCCGGGACTGAGTACCAAGAGACCCAGTACTTC | CAASFPGTEYQETQYF
. | TRBD2 | TRBJ2-1 | TRBV27 | TGTGCCAGCAGTTTCGCGGGAGGCCTATTGAATGAGCAGTTCTTC | CASSFAGGLLNEQFF
. | TRBD2 | TRBJ2-7 | TRBV20-1 | TGCAGTGCCCGTCCGGGACTAGCGGGAGTTTACGAGCAGTACTTC | CSARPGLAGVYEQYF
. | . | TRBJ1-3 | TRBV15 | TGTGCCACCAGCAGAGCAAAGTCGGGGACGGGGTCTGGAAACACCATATATTTT | CATSRAKSGTGSGNTIYF